The 27 T cell receptor beta chains listed next were all sequenced from one sample in a study of blood T cell repertoires in COVID-19. Sequenced by immunoSEQ multiplex PCR; TCRdb stores in-frame clones only, minus some. This table has tens of thousands of clones, over 85% appearing once. Sequencing was done on a sample of peripheral blood. These receptors were collected from a man aged 45 to 65 with acute or convalescent COVID-19.

Notes on this clone: One junction end disagrees with the germline gene, perhaps due to a read error. The chain has TRBV6-2 or TRBV6-3 and TRBJ2-2, with 14 bases lining up with TRBD2. CDR3 length: 15 residues. Germline V gene sequence: CDR1 MNHEY, CDR2 SVGEGT. CDR3 DNA sequence: TGTGCCAGCAGTTGGGGACTAGCGGGGGCCGGGGAGTTGTTTTTT. Translation gives CASSWGLAGAGELFF.

V usage is TRBV10-3 and J usage is TRBJ2-7; TRBD1 matches at 8 bases. Per the germline V gene, CDR1 is ENHRY and CDR2 is SYGVKD. This CDR3 has 14 amino acids. V lost 4 bases and J lost 3; bases outside the gene matches: 5. CDR3 loop: CAISGDTGGYEQYF. The CDR3 nucleotides are TGTGCCATCAGTGGAGATACAGGGGGCTACGAGCAGTACTTC.

This chain uses TRBV6-5 with TRBJ1-6, with 7 bases that match TRBD1. The CDR3 covers 12 residues. Germline assignment: CDR1 MNHEY and CDR2 SVGAGI. Losses at the gene ends were 5 bases for V and 12 bases for J; bases not matched to a gene: 4. CDR3: CASSPGDRPLHF. The DNA for the CDR3 is TGTGCCAGCAGTCCCGGGGACAGACCCCTCCACTTT.

The chain couples TRBV3-1 (or the pseudogene TRBV3-2) to TRBJ1-1, with D unclear. Germline V lookup: CDR1 LGHDT, CDR2 YNNKEL (reference sequence). This CDR3 is 15 amino acids long. Trimming removed 4 bases from V and 7 bases from J, with 19 bases in between. The CDR3 loop reads CASSRTPEGDIEAFF. DNA of the CDR3: TGTGCCAGCAGCCGGACCCCTGAGGGTGATATTGAAGCTTTCTTT.

This chain uses TRBV3-1 (or the pseudogene TRBV3-2) with TRBJ2-1; 7 bases line up with TRBD1. The CDR3 is 17 amino acids. Germline V CDR1 and CDR2: LGHDT, YNNKEL (reference sequence). Germline trimming cut 5 bases from V and 7 bases from J; bases unmatched to any gene: 17. DNA of the CDR3: TGTGCCAGCAGCTTTTTTCTCATCGGGACAGAGTCGAATGAGCAGTTCTTC. This sequence encodes CASSFFLIGTESNEQFF.

The chain employs TRBV5-6 and TRBJ1-3; 8 bases line up with TRBD1. The CDR3 extends over 16 amino acids. V lost 4 bases, J lost 4 bases, and 10 bases stayed unmatched. Germline values: CDR1 SGHDT, CDR2 YYEEEE. The CDR3 DNA reads as TGTGCCAGCAGCCCCCGGACAGGGTGGGCGGGAAACACCATATATTTT. As protein: CASSPRTGWAGNTIYF.

The V gene is TRBV5-1, the J gene TRBJ2-5; no clear D. With 0 bases removed from V and 5 bases from J, the gap between germline ends came to 11 bases. Germline V lookup: CDR1 SGHRS, CDR2 YFSETQ. There are 14 residues in the CDR3. For the CDR3, the DNA is TGCGCCAGCAGCTTGGAAGTAGAACGGGAGACCCAGTACTTC. It translates to CASSLEVERETQYF.

This rearrangement joins TRBV5-1 to TRBJ1-6, with D hard to call. The CDR3 is 15 residues long. CDR1 is SGHRS and CDR2 is YFSETQ in the germline V gene. V was clipped by 5 bases and J by 5 bases, with 14 bases between them. CDR3 nucleotides: TGCGCCAGCAGAGCCGCACCCGAAAATAATTCACCCCTCCACTTT. Its protein is CASRAAPENNSPLHF.

The chain uses TRBV4-2 and TRBJ1-1; D is undetermined. Germline V CDR1 and CDR2: LGHNA, YNFKEQ. This CDR3 comprises 11 residues. V lost 3 bases and J lost 7, with 6 bases in between. The CDR3 nucleotides are TGTGCCAGCAGCCAGACTGGTGAAGCTTTCTTT. The encoded protein is CASSQTGEAFF.

In nucleotides, the CDR3 is TGTGCCAGCAGCTTAAGGGGACTACCCTTCACAGATACGCAGTATTTT. Its protein is CASSLRGLPFTDTQYF. This chain connects TRBV7-2 to TRBJ2-3; TRBD2 agrees at 7 bases. Germline CDR1 reads SGHTA; CDR2 reads FQGNSA. J lost 2 bases, V lost 2 bases, and 7 bases had no gene match. There are 16 residues in the CDR3.

With regard to this clone: The same CDR3 also results from other DNA sequences found in this sample. This chain uses TRBV3-1 (or the pseudogene TRBV3-2) with TRBJ1-2, with D possibly TRBD1 on 5 matching bases. Germline CDR1 LGHDT, CDR2 YNNKEL (reference sequence). Trimming shortened V by 3 bases and J by 2 bases, and 7 bases separated the two germline ends. The CDR3 is made up of 13 amino acids. The CDR3 DNA reads as TGTGCCAGCAGCCAGACAGCAAACTATGGCTACACCTTC. It yields the protein CASSQTANYGYTF.

The rearrangement uses TRBV7-9 and TRBJ2-1, with TRBD2 matching 9 bases. The CDR3 loop spans 17 amino acids. Germline trimming cut 1 base from V and 2 bases from J; bases unmatched to any gene: 6. CDR1 is SEHNR, CDR2 FQNEAQ, per germline (reference sequence). As DNA, the CDR3 is TGTGCCAGCAGCTTAGAGTTCGGCGGGAGGGCCTACAATGAGCAGTTCTTC. This translates into CASSLEFGGRAYNEQFF.

This chain links TRBV4-1 with TRBJ2-1, with 7 positions matching TRBD2. CDR1 and CDR2 (germline): MGHRA, YSYEKL. This CDR3 comprises 16 residues. V shed 0 bases, J shed 3 bases, and the junction held 5 bases outside the gene matches. CDR3 in amino acids: CASSQDEASGYNEQFF. The CDR3, as DNA: TGCGCCAGCAGCCAAGATGAGGCTAGCGGCTACAATGAGCAGTTCTTC.

The chain joins TRBV27 to TRBJ2-7; the match to TRBD1 covers 7 bases. J lost 5 bases, V lost 6 bases, and 16 bases had no gene match. Germline V gene lookup returns CDR1 MNHEY and CDR2 SMNVEV (reference sequence). There are 16 residues in the CDR3. CDR3 coding DNA: TGTGCCAGCAGGGGGCATGGGACAGTCAGGACCCACGAGCAGTACTTC. Amino acid sequence: CASRGHGTVRTHEQYF.

The chain uses TRBV2 and TRBJ1-4; D gene ambiguous. Germline lookup yields CDR1 SNHLY and CDR2 FYNNEI. The CDR3 is made up of 15 amino acids. Trimming removed 5 bases at V and 5 bases at J, with 15 bases between. CDR3 region: CASSSQRASNEKLFF. The DNA of the CDR3 is TGTGCCAGCAGTTCCCAGCGGGCAAGCAATGAAAAACTGTTTTTT.

The chain couples TRBV2 to TRBJ2-1; maybe TRBD1 (6 bases). This CDR3 comprises 14 residues. Germline V gene sequence: CDR1 SNHLY, CDR2 FYNNEI. The V gene lost 5 bases and the J gene lost 0 bases, with 8 bases spanning the gap. The CDR3 DNA is TGTGCCAGCAGTATGACAGGCTCCTACAATGAGCAGTTCTTC. Amino acid sequence: CASSMTGSYNEQFF. Complete variable domain (other parts from reference TRBV2 and TRBJ2-1): EPEVTQTPSHQVTQMGQEVILRCVPISNHLYFYWYRQILGQKVEFLVSFYNNEISEKSEIFDDQFSVERPDGSNFTLKIRSTKLEDSAMYFCASSMTGSYNEQFFGPGTRLTVL.

The chain has TRBV28 and TRBJ2-7; 10 positions match TRBD1. The CDR3 covers 15 residues. CDR1 and CDR2 (germline): MDHEN, SYDVKM. V lost 2 bases to trimming and J lost 3 bases; unmatched junction nucleotides: 4. CDR3 DNA: TGTGCCAGCAGTTTAGGAGGGACAGGGGTCTACGAGCAGTACTTC. This sequence encodes CASSLGGTGVYEQYF.

The chain carries TRBV4-3 and TRBJ1-1; D gene uncertain. In germline, CDR1 is LGHNA, CDR2 YSLEER. The ends were cut back, 0 bases at V and 3 bases at J, with 11 bases in the middle. The CDR3 covers 15 residues. The CDR3 protein is CASSQDWRRYTEAFF. The CDR3 nucleotides are TGCGCCAGCAGCCAAGATTGGCGGAGGTACACTGAAGCTTTCTTT.

This clone has just a few counts. The V and J genes are TRBV14 and TRBJ2-7; 9 nucleotides align to TRBD1. The CDR3 is 15 amino acids. With V trimmed by 1 base and J by 1 base, 2 bases remained unmatched. From germline, CDR1 is SGHDN and CDR2 FVKESK. The CDR3 coding sequence is TGTGCCAGCAGCCAAGCCGACAGGGGGTCCTACGAGCAGTACTTC. Its translation: CASSQADRGSYEQYF.

This chain uses TRBV25-1 with TRBJ2-5, with TRBD1 identical over 8 bases. CDR3 length: 12 amino acids. CDR1 is MGHDK, CDR2 SYGVNS, per germline. Trimming at V came to 6 bases and at J to 5 bases, leaving 2 bases not matched to a gene. For the CDR3, the DNA is TGTGCCAGCAGACAGGGGGACGAGACCCAGTACTTC. Protein product: CASRQGDETQYF.

V gene TRBV9 combines with J gene TRBJ2-3, with 9 nucleotides matching TRBD2. After removal of 7 bases from V and 0 bases from J, the junction contained 12 bases not matched to a gene. The germline CDR1 and CDR2 sequences are SGDLS and YYNGEE. This CDR3 contains 17 residues. CDR3: CASGRGWREGSTDTQYF. In DNA form, the CDR3 reads TGTGCCAGCGGTCGGGGCTGGCGGGAGGGGAGCACAGATACGCAGTATTTT.

The V and J genes are TRBV18 and TRBJ2-7, with 7 bases aligning to TRBD2. The CDR3 covers 14 residues. Unmatched junction bases numbered 3, after V lost 3 bases and J lost 1 base. Germline V CDR1 and CDR2: KGHSH, LQKENI. The CDR3 DNA sequence: TGTGCCAGCTCACCCAGCGGGGAGTCCTACGAGCAGTACGTC. It codes for CASSPSGESYEQYV.

CDR3 bases: TGCGCCACCGCGGCTGGACTCCAAGAGACCCAGTACTTC. It codes for CATAAGLQETQYF. The chain combines TRBV10-1 with TRBJ2-5; D may be TRBD2 (5 bases). CDR3 length equals 13 residues. Germline V gene lookup returns CDR1 WNHNN and CDR2 SYGVQD (reference sequence). V was cut by 10 bases and J by 1 base, with 13 bases left in between.

This clone was seen once. The V and J genes are TRBV7-2 and TRBJ1-2; D call uncertain. The CDR3 has 13 residues. Germline CDR1 and CDR2: SGHTA and FQGNSA. Trimming removed 4 bases at V and 7 bases at J, with 13 bases between. The CDR3 nucleotides read TGTGCCAGCAGCTCGGGTCCGGTCGGTGGCTACACCTTC. Its protein product is CASSSGPVGGYTF.

The chain employs TRBV6-5 and TRBJ1-6, with D possibly being TRBD1 (6 bases). The CDR3 loop spans 14 amino acids. Germline values: CDR1 MNHEY, CDR2 SVGAGI. V was shortened by 6 bases and J by 7 bases, with 13 bases between the two germline ends. The CDR3 bases are TGTGCCAGCAGGACAGGCCTGACAAATTCACCCCTCCACTTT. It yields the protein CASRTGLTNSPLHF.

This rearrangement joins TRBV28 to TRBJ1-2; tentative D call: TRBD1 (5 bases). Germline CDR1 is MDHEN and CDR2 is SYDVKM. The CDR3 is made up of 11 amino acids. Trimming removed 7 bases at V and 5 bases at J, with 8 bases between. In DNA form, the CDR3 reads TGTGCCAGCACCGGGGGGTATGGCTACACCTTC. Translation: CASTGGYGYTF.

The chain carries TRBV28 and TRBJ1-3; 7 bases fit TRBD1. CDR1 and CDR2 from the germline V gene are MDHEN and SYDVKM. The trim removed 4 bases at V and 4 bases at J, leaving 7 bases unmatched. This CDR3 region has 15 residues. The CDR3 here is CASSSLPGQGNTIYF. CDR3 in DNA: TGTGCCAGCAGTTCCTTACCGGGACAGGGAAACACCATATATTTT.